This T cell receptor (beta chain) is drawn from a study of radiotherapy plus CTLA-4 blockade in lung cancer. Study at large: Objective responses occurred in 15% to 20% of patients; approximately 33% had disease control.

In germline, CDR1 is SQVTM, CDR2 ANQGSEA. V lost 0 bases and J lost 4, with 19 bases in between. The length of the CDR3 is 17 residues. Data came from immunoSEQ multiplex PCR; TCRdb stores just in-frame clones and leaves some out. This table holds some 49,000 clones, 80% to 90% found once. Regarding the study as a whole: Expansion in blood of tumor-derived TCR clones was seen after radiotherapy plus ipilimumab. The best predictor of response was reported to be early blood T cell clone dynamics, with interferon-beta.

To note about this clone: Its antigen is as yet unknown.

People whose metastatic non-small-cell lung cancer was chemo-refractory got focal radiation along with CTLA-4 blockade by ipilimumab. The sequences come from peripheral blood, collected from a patient treated with radiotherapy plus ipilimumab. This sequence originates from a human donor with non-small cell lung cancer whose response to radiotherapy plus ipilimumab could not be evaluated. The chain recombines TRBV29-1 with TRBJ2-1; possibly TRBD1 for D (5 bases). The CDR3 loop reads CSVEDRIQGLNYNEQFF. The CDR3 nucleotides read TGCAGCGTTGAAGACCGAATTCAGGGCCTAAATTACAATGAGCAGTTCTTC.